One sample yielded the 14 T cell receptor beta chains listed below, sequenced in a study of T cells after posttransplantation cyclophosphamide. TCRdb keeps only in-frame clones here, not all; method: immunoSEQ multiplex PCR. Found here are roughly 30,000 clones, about 90% of them singletons; the top ten hold 15%. Sequences were obtained from PBMCs. The receptors stem from a woman in her thirties or forties with a blood cancer, CMV-positive, and with a related stem cell donor.

CDR3 sequence reads: CASSLSVGVSNQPQHF. Written as DNA, the CDR3 is TGTGCCAGCAGCTTATCGGTTGGAGTGAGCAATCAGCCCCAGCATTTT. The rearrangement links TRBV7-9 to TRBJ1-5; the D is unclear. CDR1 and CDR2 (germline): SEHNR, FQNEAQ (reference sequence). The V end was cut by 2 bases, the J end by 1 base, with 12 bases between. The CDR3 length is 16 residues.

This chain links TRBV7-9 with TRBJ2-7; 8 bases are a match to TRBD1. Germline V CDR1 and CDR2: SEHNR, FQNEAQ (reference sequence). CDR3 length: 15 residues. V gave up 1 base and J gave up 5 bases; unmatched junction bases: 7. DNA of the CDR3: TGTGCCAGCAGCTTAGGGGGCAGGGGGCTTAACGAGCAGTACTTC. Amino acids: CASSLGGRGLNEQYF.

This chain connects TRBV7-8 to TRBJ2-1, with 12 bases lining up with TRBD1. The V gene end was trimmed by 2 bases and the J gene end by 8 bases; junction bases not matched to a gene: 4. This CDR3 comprises 15 residues. Germline CDR1 reads SGHVS; CDR2 reads FQNEAQ. DNA for the CDR3: TGTGCCAGCAGCTTACGGGACAGGGGGCTCGATGAGCAGTTCTTC. Its protein product is CASSLRDRGLDEQFF.

The chain joins TRBV2 to TRBJ2-2, with TRBD1 matching 9 bases. The length of the CDR3 is 15 residues. V gave up 6 bases and J gave up 5 bases; unmatched junction bases: 7. CDR1 and CDR2 (germline): SNHLY, FYNNEI. As DNA, the CDR3 is TGTGCCAGCAGGCCCTACAGGGGGCAAACCGGGGAGCTGTTTTTT. Encoded protein: CASRPYRGQTGELFF.

The chain has TRBV4-1 and TRBJ2-1, with TRBD2 identical over 8 bases. Germline CDR1 MGHRA, CDR2 YSYEKL. The CDR3 consists of 17 residues. The ends lost 1 base at V and 0 bases at J; junction bases unmatched: 5. CDR3 coding DNA: TGCGCCAGCAGCCAAGGGCGCGGGGGGAGCTCCTACAATGAGCAGTTCTTC. This gives the protein CASSQGRGGSSYNEQFF.

The genes are TRBV18 and TRBJ1-5; possibly TRBD1 for D (5 bases). In germline, CDR1 is KGHSH, CDR2 LQKENI. The CDR3 sequence is 15 residues long. V lost 2 bases and J 5 bases, leaving 13 bases between the germline ends. The CDR3 here is CASSPDLQVDQPQHF. The CDR3 bases are TGTGCCAGCTCACCAGATTTACAGGTCGATCAGCCCCAGCATTTT.

CDR3 region: CASSLDQTSGVNNEQFF. In nucleotides, the CDR3 is TGTGCCAGCAGCTTAGATCAAACTAGCGGTGTTAACAATGAGCAGTTCTTC. The chain carries TRBV11-2 and TRBJ2-1; 8 bases are a match to TRBD2. V shed 0 bases, J shed 5 bases, and the junction held 9 bases outside the gene matches. The CDR3 consists of 17 residues. CDR1 and CDR2 from the germline V gene are SGHAT and FQNNGV.

In its sample, this clone was seen once. J is TRBJ1-1 and V is TRBV4-2; weak D call: TRBD1 (6 bases). The CDR3 loop spans 15 amino acids. Looked up from germline, CDR1 is LGHNA and CDR2 is YNFKEQ. Trimming took off 1 base at V and 6 bases at J, with 15 bases between the two ends. The CDR3 DNA reads as TGTGCCAGCAGCCAAGTCGAACAGGGTATTTCTGAAGCTTTCTTT. Its translation: CASSQVEQGISEAFF.

The J gene is TRBJ1-1, the V gene TRBV6-1; TRBD1 matches 7 bases. This CDR3 has 15 residues. Germline trimming cut 3 bases from V and 0 bases from J; bases unmatched to any gene: 4. The germline V gene has CDR1 MNHNS and CDR2 SASEGT. The CDR3 spells CASSDWGQMNTEAFF. CDR3 coding DNA: TGTGCCAGCAGTGATTGGGGACAGATGAACACTGAAGCTTTCTTT.

The CDR3 region has the DNA TGTGCCAGCAGCCCCCAGACAGTCCCCAATTCACCCCTCCACTTT. It is translated as CASSPQTVPNSPLHF. The gene calls are TRBV7-2 and TRBJ1-6, with a possible D match to TRBD1 (5 bases). Germline loops: CDR1 SGHTA, CDR2 FQGNSA. The CDR3 loop spans 15 amino acids. V lost 5 bases and J lost 7, with 15 bases in between.

This clone has just one count. The J gene is TRBJ1-5, the V gene TRBV6-1, with no clear D. Germline lookup yields CDR1 MNHNS and CDR2 SASEGT. The CDR3 has 13 amino acids. V was pared by 5 bases and J by 7 bases, with 12 bases between. The CDR3 bases are TGTGCCAGCAGTTTAGAGTCGGGACAGCCCCAGCATTTT. It codes for CASSLESGQPQHF.

The rearrangement joins TRBV10-2 to TRBJ2-2; TRBD1 matches at 10 bases. In germline, CDR1 is WSHSY, CDR2 SAAADI. The CDR3 has 15 amino acids. After removal of 8 bases from V and 5 bases from J, the junction contained 8 bases not matched to a gene. The DNA for the CDR3 is TGCGCCAGCCGGACCGGGACAGGGGAAACCGGGGAGCTGTTTTTT. It is translated as CASRTGTGETGELFF.

This clone was picked up a small number of times. CDR3: CASSPNPTGTNTEAFF. In DNA, the CDR3 is TGCGCCAGCAGCCCTAACCCGACAGGGACGAACACTGAAGCTTTCTTT. The J gene is TRBJ1-1, the V gene TRBV4-1; TRBD1 matches at 7 bases. This CDR3 is built from 16 residues. CDR1 and CDR2 from the germline V gene are MGHRA and YSYEKL. With 4 bases clipped from V and 1 base from J, the junction kept 9 bases outside the gene matches.

V is TRBV6-5 and J is TRBJ1-5; the match to TRBD1 covers 8 bases. Trimming at V came to 6 bases and at J to 7 bases, leaving 11 bases not matched to a gene. CDR1 and CDR2 from the germline V gene are MNHEY and SVGAGI. The CDR3 contains 15 residues. CDR3 loop: CASSFDRGSEQPQHF. The CDR3 DNA reads as TGTGCCAGCAGCTTCGACAGGGGCAGCGAGCAGCCCCAGCATTTT.